The clone carrying this T cell receptor beta chain was counted only a few times. Other DNA sequences in the sample encode the same CDR3. Sequencing used immunoSEQ multiplex PCR; TCRdb keeps in-frame clones, though not all of them. The sample carries around 79,000 clones, 75% to 85% recorded once. These data belong to a study of OX40 agonist ivuxolimab in advanced cancers. Germline loops: CDR1 SNHLY, CDR2 FYNNEI. This CDR3 is 14 amino acids long. The V end was cut by 6 bases, the J end by 7 bases, with 16 bases between. V is TRBV2 and J is TRBJ1-5; perhaps TRBD1 as D (5 bases). The receptor was derived from an adult with an advanced solid tumor such as melanoma, head and neck, liver or kidney cancer. Sequenced material: CD4+ or CD8+ T cells sorted from blood, taken in a trial of the OX40 agonist ivuxolimab. CDR3 sequence reads: CASSLGQGGQPQHF. Written as DNA, the CDR3 is TGTGCCAGCAGCCTTGGGCAGGGAGGGCAGCCCCAGCATTTT.